This T cell receptor (beta chain) comes out of a study of T cells expressing NK-cell markers. About the study: The sequencing cohort of eight donors included seven HCMV-seropositive individuals and one seronegative individual.

TCRdb re-called the 5' RACE reads; every CDR3 protein appears as one record, without DNA. This sample's table reports over 100,000 distinct CDR3 sequences. CDR1 and CDR2 from the germline V gene are SQVTM and ANQGSEA. CDR3 length equals 14 residues. This receptor was identified in a woman aged 18 to 75 in good health. Sequencing input: blood T cells: a sorted CD56 or NKG2C T cell subset, CD4+ or CD8+ T cells, or bulk PBMC T cells (not recorded which). The rearrangement uses TRBV29-1 and TRBJ2-5; TCRdb returns TRBD1, unconfirmable since there is no DNA. The chain's CDR3 is CSVVGQGAGETQYF.